This TCR beta chain was recovered during a study of OX40 agonist ivuxolimab in advanced cancers. With regard to this clone: Its antigen is still unknown.

This CDR3 has 15 amino acids. Germline loops: CDR1 LNHDA, CDR2 SQIVND (reference sequence). After removal of 4 bases from V and 4 bases from J, the junction contained 6 bases not matched to a gene. Findings and limits, study-wide: Among the lowest levels of clonal expansion were found in partial responders at 0.1-3.0 mg/kg.

Clones were read by immunoSEQ multiplex PCR, and TCRdb kept only the in-frame ones, dropping some. The profile covers approximately 84,000 clones, with about four fifths appearing a single time and around 2.7% taken by the ten largest. The chain is built from TRBV19 and TRBJ1-2, with 10 bases identical to TRBD1. This receptor was taken from an adult with an advanced solid tumor such as melanoma, head and neck, liver or kidney cancer. Sequenced material: CD4+ or CD8+ T cells sorted from blood, taken in a trial of the OX40 agonist ivuxolimab. CDR3 protein: CASSTSTGGVYGYTF. The DNA for the CDR3 is TGTGCCAGTAGTACCTCGACAGGGGGCGTCTATGGCTACACCTTC.